One and the same sample provided the 32 T cell receptor beta chains below, sequenced in a study of long-term antiretroviral therapy in people with HIV. Assay version v3.0 of immunoSEQ was used, and it was run at survey level. Profiled with immunoSEQ multiplex PCR; TCRdb holds only in-frame clones, not every one. The top ten clones hold roughly 20% of a sample with about 11,000 clones, around four fifths of them seen once. Material: unsorted PBMCs, obtained at the start of antiretroviral therapy, before treatment. Source of these receptors: a man under 40 with HIV.

This chain joins TRBV10-2 and TRBJ2-3, with TRBD1 matching 7 bases. Germline V gene lookup returns CDR1 WSHSY and CDR2 SAAADI. The CDR3 length is 14 residues. Trimming took 5 bases from V and 4 from J; bases not matched to a gene: 6. Written as DNA, the CDR3 is TGCGCCAGCAGTCACCGGGACAGCTCAGATACGCAGTATTTT. Translating gives CASSHRDSSDTQYF.

The chain couples TRBV7-8 to TRBJ1-2; TRBD1 aligns across 8 bases. This CDR3 has 13 residues. Germline assignment: CDR1 SGHVS and CDR2 FQNEAQ. V trimming: 1 base; J trimming: 5 bases; junction bases outside the gene matches: 0. CDR3 DNA: TGTGCCAGCAGCTTAGGACAGGGGTATGGCTACACCTTC. Its translation is CASSLGQGYGYTF.

The rearrangement uses TRBV7-2 and TRBJ2-1; 7 bases fit TRBD1. The CDR3 spans 13 residues. Germline CDR1 SGHTA, CDR2 FQGNSA. V shed 5 bases, J shed 15 bases, and the junction held 13 bases outside the gene matches. The CDR3 bases are TGTGCCAGCAGCGATACCGGACAGGAGGTTCCGTTCTTC. This encodes CASSDTGQEVPFF.

The CDR3 DNA follows: TGTGCCAGCAGCTTAGCTGTGGGGGGAGAAAAACTGTTTTTT. Its protein product is CASSLAVGGEKLFF. J is TRBJ1-4 and V is TRBV7-9, with TRBD1 as a possible D gene (5 bases). CDR3 length equals 14 residues. From germline, CDR1 is SEHNR and CDR2 FQNEAQ (reference sequence). V lost 0 bases and J 8 bases, leaving 10 bases between the germline ends.

This clone is labeled as medium-sized. The same CDR3 is also encoded by other DNA sequences in this sample. V and J are TRBV9 and TRBJ2-3, with D possibly matching TRBD1 (6 bases). The length of the CDR3 is 15 residues. The germline gives CDR1 SGDLS, CDR2 YYNGEE. Trimming stripped 0 bases from V and 2 bases from J, with 10 bases between. The CDR3 coding sequence is TGTGCCAGCAGCGTAGAAGCAGGGGACACAGATACGCAGTATTTT. It encodes CASSVEAGDTDTQYF.

The J gene is TRBJ2-1, the V gene TRBV6-6; D may match TRBD1 or TRBD2 (5 bases each). Per the germline V gene, CDR1 is MNHNY and CDR2 is SVGAGI (reference sequence). The CDR3 runs 16 residues. Trimming took 2 bases from V and 0 from J, leaving 11 bases between them. The CDR3 region is CASSYRDLSSYNEQFF. The CDR3 DNA reads TGTGCCAGCAGTTACCGGGACCTAAGCTCCTACAATGAGCAGTTCTTC.

The chain recombines TRBV7-9 with TRBJ1-5, with D uncertain. V was shortened by 3 bases and J by 6 bases, with 12 bases between the two germline ends. Germline V lookup: CDR1 SEHNR, CDR2 FQNEAQ (reference sequence). The CDR3 is 14 amino acids. CDR3 nucleotides: TGTGCCAGCAGCTTCCAAAACCTTGGTCAGCCCCAGCATTTT. It yields the protein CASSFQNLGQPQHF.

The rearrangement joins TRBV18 to TRBJ2-5; no reliable D call. The V gene lost 2 bases and the J gene lost 1 base, with 5 bases spanning the gap. Germline V gene data show CDR1 as KGHSH and CDR2 as LQKENI. The CDR3 runs to 13 residues. The CDR3 reads CASSPGIQETQYF. The CDR3 nucleotides are TGTGCCAGCTCACCAGGAATCCAAGAGACCCAGTACTTC.

The J gene is TRBJ2-3, the V gene TRBV19; D is ambiguous. This CDR3 is built from 15 residues. Trimming removed 5 bases at V and 8 bases at J, with 20 bases between. Germline-derived CDR1 and CDR2 are LNHDA and SQIVND (reference sequence). The CDR3 loop reads CASSPARPVAGTQYF. CDR3 nucleotides: TGTGCCAGTAGTCCCGCCCGACCCGTAGCAGGTACGCAGTATTTT.

The chain employs TRBV19 and TRBJ2-5, with unresolved D. With 5 bases removed from V and 5 bases from J, the gap between germline ends came to 12 bases. This CDR3 has 13 residues. Germline CDR1 is LNHDA and CDR2 is SQIVND (reference sequence). The CDR3: CASSGDSGETQYF. For the CDR3, the DNA is TGTGCCAGTAGTGGTGACTCCGGTGAGACCCAGTACTTC.

This clone has only a few counts. The chain employs TRBV5-4 and TRBJ1-2; D remains ambiguous. V lost 4 bases to trimming and J lost 3 bases, with 10 bases between them. CDR1 and CDR2 (germline): SGHNT, YYREEE (reference sequence). There are 13 residues in the CDR3. The CDR3 DNA reads as TGTGCCAGCAGCGTAGGACGGGACTATGGCTACACCTTC. Encoded protein: CASSVGRDYGYTF.

The gene calls are TRBV2 and TRBJ2-7, with TRBD1 matching 10 bases. The V segment lost 1 base and the J segment 0 bases; nucleotides outside the gene matches: 0. Germline lookup yields CDR1 SNHLY and CDR2 FYNNEI. The CDR3 spans 15 residues. The CDR3 DNA follows: TGTGCCAGCAGTGAAGGGACAGGGGGCTCCTACGAGCAGTACTTC. Protein: CASSEGTGGSYEQYF.

The genes are TRBV6-1 and TRBJ1-2; the D gene is possibly TRBD1 (6 bases). Deletions cut 6 bases from V and 3 bases from J, with 8 bases between. This CDR3 is 12 amino acids long. The germline V gene has CDR1 MNHNS and CDR2 SASEGT. For the CDR3, the DNA is TGTGCCAGCAGCTGGACAGACTATGGCTACACCTTC. Its protein is CASSWTDYGYTF.

The V and J genes are TRBV27 and TRBJ2-5; D may be TRBD1 (5 bases). The V gene's germline CDR1 is MNHEY and CDR2 SMNVEV (reference sequence). The CDR3 length is 11 residues. V was trimmed by 3 bases and J by 12 bases, leaving 11 bases between them. The CDR3 DNA is TGTGCCAGCAGTTTTGGGGCAGACAAGTACTTC. It translates to CASSFGADKYF.

V is TRBV27 and J is TRBJ1-1; 7 nucleotides agree with TRBD1. Germline loops: CDR1 MNHEY, CDR2 SMNVEV (reference sequence). V lost 6 bases and J lost 0; bases outside the gene matches: 4. The CDR3 runs to 14 residues. The CDR3 reads CASRKQGMNTEAFF. The CDR3 nucleotides read TGTGCCAGCAGGAAACAGGGGATGAACACTGAAGCTTTCTTT.

The chain carries TRBV7-4 and TRBJ1-2, with D hard to call. Germline V gives CDR1 SGHVT, CDR2 SQSDAQ. The CDR3 runs 13 residues. V dropped 5 bases and J dropped 4 bases, with 11 bases sitting between them. The CDR3 is CASSPGSVYGYTF. CDR3 coding DNA: TGTGCCAGCAGCCCGGGCTCCGTCTATGGCTACACCTTC.

J is TRBJ2-1 and V is TRBV9, with D possibly TRBD2 on 6 matching bases. Germline CDR1 and CDR2: SGDLS and YYNGEE. The CDR3 has 16 amino acids. Trimming removed 0 bases from V and 8 bases from J, with 18 bases in between. The CDR3: CASSVGMGLAGDEQFF. The CDR3 DNA sequence: TGTGCCAGCAGCGTAGGTATGGGACTCGCAGGCGATGAGCAGTTCTTC.

This clone occurred a few times. The CDR3 nucleotides read TGTGCCAGCACCACAGGGGTCCAGAGCAATCAGCCCCAGCATTTT. It yields the protein CASTTGVQSNQPQHF. The gene calls are TRBV28 and TRBJ1-5, with 7 bases identical to TRBD1. The V segment lost 7 bases and the J segment 1 base; nucleotides outside the gene matches: 7. The CDR3 runs 15 residues. In germline, CDR1 is MDHEN, CDR2 SYDVKM.

This rearrangement joins TRBV7-6 to TRBJ1-2; D perhaps matches TRBD1 (5 bases). V was shortened by 5 bases and J by 2 bases, with 9 bases between the two germline ends. This CDR3 region has 13 residues. Looked up from germline, CDR1 is SGHVS and CDR2 is FNYEAQ. This CDR3 is CASSPDSNYGYTF. The CDR3 DNA reads as TGTGCCAGCAGCCCTGACAGCAACTATGGCTACACCTTC.

The chain is built from TRBV4-1 and TRBJ1-1; 7 nucleotides agree with TRBD1. The junction had 4 bases not matched to a gene; V was cut back by 4 bases and J by 8 bases. Germline loops: CDR1 MGHRA, CDR2 YSYEKL. The CDR3 covers 12 residues. As DNA, the CDR3 is TGCGCCAGCAGCCCTACAGGGGCCGAAGCTTTCTTT. This sequence encodes CASSPTGAEAFF.

The chain employs TRBV19 and TRBJ1-5, with 7 bases lining up with TRBD1. This CDR3 region has 15 residues. Germline CDR1 is LNHDA and CDR2 is SQIVND (reference sequence). V shed 4 bases, J shed 0 bases, and the junction held 3 bases outside the gene matches. The CDR3 DNA is TGTGCCAGTAGTAGGGACAGATATAGCAATCAGCCCCAGCATTTT. Encoded protein: CASSRDRYSNQPQHF.

V is TRBV5-1 and J is TRBJ1-3; tentatively, D is TRBD1 (6 bases). With 4 bases removed from V and 0 bases from J, the gap between germline ends came to 17 bases. In germline, CDR1 is SGHRS, CDR2 YFSETQ. This CDR3 comprises 17 residues. The DNA for the CDR3 is TGCGCCAGCAGCCCGGAGGGGGTGGTGAGCTCTGGAAACACCATATATTTT. Protein product: CASSPEGVVSSGNTIYF.

V gene TRBV11-1 combines with J gene TRBJ2-7; D possibly uses TRBD1 or TRBD2 (5 bases each). The ends were cut back, 5 bases at V and 3 bases at J, with 17 bases in the middle. Germline CDR1 SGHAT, CDR2 FQDESV (reference sequence). This CDR3 contains 15 residues. The CDR3 nucleotides are TGTGCCAGCAGCGGCCCGGGACCGCATCTCTACGAGCAGTACTTC. Its translation is CASSGPGPHLYEQYF.

The rearrangement joins TRBV11-2 to TRBJ2-1; TRBD2 matches at 9 bases. Per the germline V gene, CDR1 is SGHAT and CDR2 is FQNNGV. V was clipped by 1 base and J by 7 bases; unmatched bases: 8. This CDR3 has 16 residues. The DNA of the CDR3 is TGTGCCAGCAGCTTAGGGGCGGGAGGGCCGTGGAATGAGCAGTTCTTC. Amino acids: CASSLGAGGPWNEQFF. Full variable domain (remainder filled in from reference TRBV11-2 and TRBJ2-1): EAGVAQSPRYKIIEKRQSVAFWCNPISGHATLYWYQQILGQGPKLLIQFQNNGVVDDSQLPKDRFSAERLKGVDSTLKIQPAKLEDSAVYLCASSLGAGGPWNEQFFGPGTRLTVL.

The V and J genes are TRBV28 and TRBJ2-7; 8 bases line up with TRBD2. This CDR3 is 17 amino acids long. V dropped 7 bases and J dropped 0; count of bases not matched to a gene: 14. The germline V gene has CDR1 MDHEN and CDR2 SYDVKM. CDR3 region: CASNGGSGAKFSYEQYF. CDR3 sequence (DNA): TGTGCCAGCAACGGGGGTAGCGGGGCAAAGTTCTCCTACGAGCAGTACTTC.

The chain employs TRBV19 and TRBJ2-1, with TRBD1 identical over 7 bases. V shed 7 bases, J shed 4 bases, and the junction held 13 bases outside the gene matches. Looked up from germline, CDR1 is LNHDA and CDR2 is SQIVND (reference sequence). The CDR3 extends over 16 amino acids. Here the CDR3 reads CASMAVSGTAYNEQFF. CDR3 DNA: TGTGCCAGTATGGCCGTATCTGGGACAGCATACAATGAGCAGTTCTTC.

This chain uses TRBV5-8 with TRBJ2-7; D is unclear. The CDR3 has 16 amino acids. Per germline, CDR1 SGHTS and CDR2 YDEGEE. V was shortened by 6 bases and J by 0 bases, with 19 bases between the two germline ends. CDR3 nucleotides: TGTGCCAGCATTCCTTCGTATCCCCTAAGCTCCTACGAGCAGTACTTC. It encodes CASIPSYPLSSYEQYF.

The genes are TRBV5-6 and TRBJ1-3, with TRBD1 identical over 7 bases. Germline V CDR1 and CDR2: SGHDT, YYEEEE. This CDR3 is built from 16 residues. Trimming took 4 bases from V and 3 from J; bases not matched to a gene: 10. CDR3 amino acids: CASSDDPGTVGNTIYF. As DNA, the CDR3 is TGTGCCAGCAGCGATGACCCCGGGACAGTTGGAAACACCATATATTTT.

The rearrangement links TRBV7-9 to TRBJ2-5, with D tentatively TRBD2 (6 bases). The CDR3 runs 15 residues. Deletions cut 5 bases from V and 2 bases from J, with 15 bases between. CDR1 is SEHNR and CDR2 is FQNEAQ in the germline V gene (reference sequence). The CDR3 sequence is CASSAQRVGQETQYF. The DNA for the CDR3 is TGTGCCAGCAGCGCCCAGCGGGTGGGGCAAGAGACCCAGTACTTC.

The gene calls are TRBV6-5 and TRBJ1-2, with TRBD1 as a possible D gene (5 bases). This CDR3 is 15 amino acids long. V shed 5 bases and J shed 1 base, with 14 bases lying between them. Germline V gives CDR1 MNHEY, CDR2 SVGAGI. Here the CDR3 reads CASSPQGGGNYGYTF. DNA of the CDR3: TGTGCCAGCAGTCCCCAGGGAGGTGGTAACTATGGCTACACCTTC.

The chain carries TRBV9 and TRBJ2-7, with TRBD2 matching over 13 bases. V gave up 4 bases and J gave up 3 bases; unmatched junction bases: 10. Germline V lookup: CDR1 SGDLS, CDR2 YYNGEE. CDR3 size: 17 residues. CDR3 region: CASSPGLAGAGDYEQYF. The CDR3 DNA reads as TGTGCCAGCAGCCCTGGACTAGCGGGGGCCGGGGACTACGAGCAGTACTTC.

The chain employs TRBV27 and TRBJ1-5, with a weak D call TRBD1 (6 bases). The CDR3 spans 16 residues. Trimming shortened V by 5 bases and J by 0 bases, and 14 bases separated the two germline ends. The germline V gene has CDR1 MNHEY and CDR2 SMNVEV (reference sequence). This CDR3 is CASSATTGSSNQPQHF. CDR3 DNA sequence: TGTGCCAGCAGTGCAACAACAGGGAGTAGCAATCAGCCCCAGCATTTT.